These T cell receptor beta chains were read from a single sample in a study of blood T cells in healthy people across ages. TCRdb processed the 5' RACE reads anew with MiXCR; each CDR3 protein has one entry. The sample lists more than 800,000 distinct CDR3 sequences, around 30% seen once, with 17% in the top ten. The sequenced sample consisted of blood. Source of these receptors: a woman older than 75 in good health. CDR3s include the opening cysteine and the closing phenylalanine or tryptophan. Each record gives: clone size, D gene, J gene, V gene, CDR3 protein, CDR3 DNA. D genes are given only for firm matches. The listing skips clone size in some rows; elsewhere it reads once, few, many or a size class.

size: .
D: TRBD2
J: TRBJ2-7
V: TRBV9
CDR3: CASSRGTSPEQYF
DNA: TGTGCCAGCAGCCGCGGGACTAGTCCCGAGCAGTACTTC

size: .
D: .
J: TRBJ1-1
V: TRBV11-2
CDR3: CASSLRPSRAITEAFF
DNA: TGTGCCAGCAGCTTACGTCCGTCCAGGGCGATCACTGAAGCTTTCTTT

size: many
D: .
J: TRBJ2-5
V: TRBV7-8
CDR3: CASSLGALGLLQETQYF
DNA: TGTGCCAGCAGCTTAGGGGCTTTGGGGCTCCTTCAAGAGACCCAGTACTTC

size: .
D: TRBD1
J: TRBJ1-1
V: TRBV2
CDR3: CALGAGGSTEAFF
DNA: TGTGCCCTAGGGGCAGGGGGGAGCACTGAAGCTTTCTTT

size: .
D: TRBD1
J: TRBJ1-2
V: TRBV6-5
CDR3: CASSRPAQGENGYTF
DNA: TGTGCCAGCAGCCGCCCGGCACAGGGGGAAAATGGCTACACCTTC

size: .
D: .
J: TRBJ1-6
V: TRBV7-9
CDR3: CVSSLDQGFPLHF
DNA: TGTGTCAGCAGCTTAGATCAGGGTTTCCCCCTCCACTTT

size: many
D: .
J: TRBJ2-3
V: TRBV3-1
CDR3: CASSPTRTYTDTQYF
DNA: TGTGCCAGCAGTCCGACTAGAACATACACAGATACGCAGTATTTT

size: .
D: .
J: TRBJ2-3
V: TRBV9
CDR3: CASSVAGPTDTQYF
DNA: TGTGCCAGCAGCGTAGCGGGGCCCACAGATACGCAGTATTTT

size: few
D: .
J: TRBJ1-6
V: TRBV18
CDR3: CASSPGRQGYSPLHF
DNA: TGTGCCAGCTCACCAGGCAGGCAGGGGTATTCACCCCTCCACTTT

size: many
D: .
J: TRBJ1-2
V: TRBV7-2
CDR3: CASSERAVANYGYTF
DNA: TGTGCCAGCAGCGAGAGGGCCGTAGCTAACTATGGCTACACCTTC

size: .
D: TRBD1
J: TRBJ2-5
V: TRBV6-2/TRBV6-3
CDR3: CASRNRGRYQETQYF
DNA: TGTGCCAGCAGGAACAGGGGAAGGTATCAAGAGACCCAGTACTTC

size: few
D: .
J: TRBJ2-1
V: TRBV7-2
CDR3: CASSLQRVVSYNEQFF
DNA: TGTGCCAGCAGCTTACAACGGGTAGTTTCCTACAATGAGCAGTTCTTC

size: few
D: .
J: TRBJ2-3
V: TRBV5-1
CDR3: CASSGRVRGGTDTQYF
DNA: TGCGCCAGCAGCGGCCGGGTAAGGGGGGGCACAGATACGCAGTATTTT

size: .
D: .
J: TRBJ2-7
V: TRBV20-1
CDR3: CSATSEQPEQYF
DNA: TGCAGCGCTACTAGTGAACAACCCGAGCAGTACTTC

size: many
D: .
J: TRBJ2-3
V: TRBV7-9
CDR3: CASGRGSSTDTQYF
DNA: TGTGCCAGCGGGCGAGGGTCTAGCACAGATACGCAGTATTTT

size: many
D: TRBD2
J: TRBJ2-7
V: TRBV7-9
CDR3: CASSLALAGREQYF
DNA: TGTGCCAGCAGCTTAGCTCTAGCGGGGCGAGAGCAGTACTTC

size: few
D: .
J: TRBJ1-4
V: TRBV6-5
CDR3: CASRERDEKLFF
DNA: TGTGCCAGCCGGGAGAGGGATGAAAAACTGTTTTTT

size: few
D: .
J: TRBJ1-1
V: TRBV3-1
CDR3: CASSQAGTNTEAFF
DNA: TGTGCCAGCAGCCAGGCAGGGACGAACACTGAAGCTTTCTTT

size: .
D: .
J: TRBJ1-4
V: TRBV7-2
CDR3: CASSLAGRNEKLFF
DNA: TGTGCCAGCAGCTTAGCAGGGAGGAATGAAAAACTGTTTTTT

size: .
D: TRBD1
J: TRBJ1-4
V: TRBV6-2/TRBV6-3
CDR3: CASRTTGGSGKLFF
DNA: TGTGCCAGCAGAACGACAGGGGGCTCGGGAAAACTGTTTTTT

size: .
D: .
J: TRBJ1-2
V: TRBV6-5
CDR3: CASRPPGTGYGYTF
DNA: TGTGCCAGCAGGCCCCCGGGGACCGGGTATGGCTACACCTTC

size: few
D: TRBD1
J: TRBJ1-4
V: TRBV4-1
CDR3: CASSQLPGQGNEKLFF
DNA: TGCGCCAGCAGCCAACTACCGGGACAGGGGAATGAAAAACTGTTTTTT

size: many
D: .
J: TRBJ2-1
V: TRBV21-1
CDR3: CASAGSYNEQFF
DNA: TGTGCCAGCGCGGGCTCCTACAATGAGCAGTTCTTC

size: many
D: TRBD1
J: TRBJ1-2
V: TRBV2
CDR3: CASRRTGSIANYGYTF
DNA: TGTGCCAGCAGAAGGACAGGGAGTATAGCTAACTATGGCTACACCTTC

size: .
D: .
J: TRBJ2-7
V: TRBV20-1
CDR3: CSATGRVNEQYF
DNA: TGCAGTGCTACTGGACGGGTTAATGAGCAGTACTTC

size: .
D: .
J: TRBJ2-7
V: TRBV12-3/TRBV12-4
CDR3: CASSRSPEQYF
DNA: TGTGCCAGCAGCCGTTCCCCCGAGCAGTACTTC

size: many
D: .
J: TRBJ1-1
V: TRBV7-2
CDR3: CASSAQSMNTEAFF
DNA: TGTGCCAGCTCTGCACAGAGCATGAACACTGAAGCTTTCTTT

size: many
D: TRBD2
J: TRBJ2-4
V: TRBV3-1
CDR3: CASSRGGDSGQYF
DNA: TGTGCCAGCAGCCGGGGGGGGGACTCGGGGCAGTACTTC